This T cell receptor beta chain was retrieved from a study of blood T cell repertoires in COVID-19. Using immunoSEQ multiplex PCR, the repertoire was profiled, and TCRdb retains in-frame clones only, with some absent. The sample lists 110,000 to 150,000 clones, 60% to 85% occurring once. V was cut by 2 bases and J by 10 bases, with 14 bases left in between. This CDR3 comprises 13 residues. Germline CDR1 MDHEN, CDR2 SYDVKM. The sequence was obtained from a woman aged 55 to 70 with acute or convalescent COVID-19. The sequenced sample consisted of peripheral blood. The V and J genes are TRBV28 and TRBJ1-1; D is possibly TRBD1 (6 bases). The CDR3 protein is CASSLNGWGRAFF. The DNA of the CDR3 is TGTGCCAGCAGTTTAAATGGCTGGGGGCGAGCTTTCTTT. Full variable domain (remainder filled in from reference TRBV28 and TRBJ1-1): DVKVTQSSRYLVKRTGEKVFLECVQDMDHENMFWYRQDPGLGLRLIYFSYDVKMKEKGDIPEGYSVSREKKERFSLILESASTNQTSMYLCASSLNGWGRAFFGQGTRLTVV.